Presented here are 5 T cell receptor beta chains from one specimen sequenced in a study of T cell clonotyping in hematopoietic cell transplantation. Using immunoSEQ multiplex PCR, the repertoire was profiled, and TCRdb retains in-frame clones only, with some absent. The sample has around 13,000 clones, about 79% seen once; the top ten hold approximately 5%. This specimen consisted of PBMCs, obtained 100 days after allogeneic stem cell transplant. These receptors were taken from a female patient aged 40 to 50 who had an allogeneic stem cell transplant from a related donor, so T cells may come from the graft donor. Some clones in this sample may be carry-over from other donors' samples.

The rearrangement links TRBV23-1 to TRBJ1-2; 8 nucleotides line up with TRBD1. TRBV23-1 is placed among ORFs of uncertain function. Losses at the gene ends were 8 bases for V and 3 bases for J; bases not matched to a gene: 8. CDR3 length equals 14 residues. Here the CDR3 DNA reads TGCGCCAGCCCGAATTCGACAGGGGACTATGGCTACACCTTC. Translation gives CASPNSTGDYGYTF.

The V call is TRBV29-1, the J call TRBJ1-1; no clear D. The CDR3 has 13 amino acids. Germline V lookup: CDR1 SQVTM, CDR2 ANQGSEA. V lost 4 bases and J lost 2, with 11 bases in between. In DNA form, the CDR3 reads TGCAGCGTTGTGCGGCCTGCAAACACTGAAGCTTTCTTT. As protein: CSVVRPANTEAFF. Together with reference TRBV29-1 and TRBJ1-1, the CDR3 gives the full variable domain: SAVISQKPSRDICQRGTSLTIQCQVDSQVTMMFWYRQQPGQSLTLIATANQGSEATYESGFVIDKFPISRPNLTFSTLTVSNMSPEDSSIYLCSVVRPANTEAFFGQGTRLTVV.

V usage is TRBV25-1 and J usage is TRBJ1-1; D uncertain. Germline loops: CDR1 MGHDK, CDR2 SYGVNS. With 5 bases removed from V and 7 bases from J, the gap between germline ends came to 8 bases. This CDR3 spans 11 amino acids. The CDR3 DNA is TGTGCCAGCAGTTTGAGAGATGAAGCTTTCTTT. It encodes CASSLRDEAFF.

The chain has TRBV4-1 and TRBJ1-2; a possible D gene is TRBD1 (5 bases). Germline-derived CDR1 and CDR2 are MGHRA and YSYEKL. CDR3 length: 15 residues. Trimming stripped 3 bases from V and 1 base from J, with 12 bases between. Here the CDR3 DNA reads TGCGCCAGCAGCCAGACCCAGACAGATAACTATGGCTACACCTTC. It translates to CASSQTQTDNYGYTF.

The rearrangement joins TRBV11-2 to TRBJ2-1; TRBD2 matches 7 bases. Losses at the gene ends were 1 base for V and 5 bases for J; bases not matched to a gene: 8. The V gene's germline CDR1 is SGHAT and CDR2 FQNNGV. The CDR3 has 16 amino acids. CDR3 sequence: CASSLGASGWDNEQFF. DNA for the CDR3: TGTGCCAGCAGCTTAGGAGCTAGCGGTTGGGACAATGAGCAGTTCTTC.